This TCR beta chain emerged from a study of T cell responses to AZD1222 COVID-19 vaccine. Points from the study as a whole: Seropositive status at baseline applied to only six AZD1222 recipients. Spike-specific TCR depth and breadth grew after two AZD1222 doses. The donors showed a predominance of white British ancestry and of females, with possible underestimation of clonal diversity. Per reports, nearly half of all spike-specific TCRs target regions that are unmutated in variants.

With respect to this clone: Its antigen is currently unknown.

The CDR3 is made up of 14 amino acids. CDR1 is MNHEY and CDR2 is SVGAGI in the germline V gene. Trimming stripped 4 bases from V and 0 bases from J, with 6 bases between. The repertoire was sequenced with immunoSEQ multiplex PCR; TCRdb's copy has only in-frame clones and lacks some. Of some 87,000 clones listed, around 90% are singletons. The origin of this receptor is an adult in good health. The material was peripheral blood, obtained on day 0 of MenACWY control vaccination. V usage is TRBV6-5 and J usage is TRBJ2-2, with a possible D match to TRBD1 (5 bases). Written as DNA, the CDR3 is TGTGCCAGCAGTTCGGACACGAACACCGGGGAGCTGTTTTTT. It is translated as CASSSDTNTGELFF.